One sample yielded the 15 T cell receptor beta chains listed below, sequenced in a study of blood T cell repertoires in COVID-19. The method was immunoSEQ multiplex PCR; TCRdb's version includes in-frame clones alone and lacks a portion of them. The sample has about 86,000 clones, around 82% seen once. The sequenced sample consisted of peripheral blood. The receptors stem from a woman over 75 with acute or convalescent COVID-19.

J is TRBJ2-1 and V is TRBV6-4; 9 positions agree with TRBD2. Germline CDR1 MRHNA, CDR2 SNTAGT. V trimming: 5 bases; J trimming: 10 bases; junction bases outside the gene matches: 6. The CDR3 runs 13 residues. The CDR3 region has the DNA TGTGCCAGCAGTTGGGGGACTAGCACAGAGCAGTTCTTC. Residues: CASSWGTSTEQFF.

In its sample, this clone was seen once. This sequence joins TRBV6-1 and TRBJ2-1; no reliable D call. Trimming took off 2 bases at V and 3 bases at J, with 8 bases between the two ends. CDR1 is MNHNS and CDR2 is SASEGT in the germline V gene. The CDR3 extends over 14 amino acids. CDR3 sequence (DNA): TGTGCCAGCAGTGAACAGGCATACTACAATGAGCAGTTCTTC. Its protein is CASSEQAYYNEQFF.

CDR3 protein: CASSLTPDINYNEQFF. CDR3 bases: TGTGCCAGCAGCCTCACCCCGGACATAAACTACAATGAGCAGTTCTTC. The rearrangement uses TRBV9 and TRBJ2-1, with D perhaps matching TRBD1 (5 bases). The germline V and J ends were trimmed by 4 bases and 3 bases, with 17 bases remaining between them. CDR3 size: 16 residues. The germline CDR1 and CDR2 sequences are SGDLS and YYNGEE.

The chain uses TRBV3-1 (or the pseudogene TRBV3-2) and TRBJ2-1; TRBD2 matches 9 bases. CDR1 and CDR2 (germline): LGHDT, YNNKEL (reference sequence). The CDR3 extends over 15 amino acids. The trim removed 4 bases at V and 5 bases at J, leaving 6 bases unmatched. Written as DNA, the CDR3 is TGTGCCAGCAGCCGGGAGAGCGGGGGGAACAATGAGCAGTTCTTC. This codes for CASSRESGGNNEQFF.

V is TRBV5-1 and J is TRBJ2-2; D might be TRBD2 (6 bases). The CDR3 consists of 14 residues. Deletions cut 5 bases from V and 0 bases from J, with 8 bases between. Germline CDR1 reads SGHRS; CDR2 reads YFSETQ. The CDR3 loop is CASRGTANTGELFF. Here the CDR3 DNA reads TGCGCCAGCAGAGGGACTGCGAACACCGGGGAGCTGTTTTTT.

The table lists this clone with a count of one. The V gene is TRBV6-2 or TRBV6-3, the J gene TRBJ1-6; D unresolved. CDR1 is MNHEY and CDR2 is SVGEGT in the germline V gene. Deletions cut 2 bases from V and 10 bases from J, with 18 bases between. This CDR3 is 16 amino acids long. Here the CDR3 reads CASSYPTGLAASPLHF. As DNA, the CDR3 is TGTGCCAGCAGTTACCCCACCGGACTCGCGGCATCACCCCTCCACTTT.

The chain carries TRBV6-6 and TRBJ1-2; D is ambiguous. CDR1 is MNHNY and CDR2 is SVGAGI in the germline V gene (reference sequence). With 4 bases removed from V and 0 bases from J, the gap between germline ends came to 9 bases. This CDR3 has 14 residues. CDR3 in amino acids: CASSSVEANYGYTF. The DNA for the CDR3 is TGTGCCAGCAGTTCGGTGGAGGCTAACTATGGCTACACCTTC.

This clone was detected a few times. The chain joins TRBV5-1 to TRBJ1-6; 7 bases map to TRBD1. This CDR3 is 16 amino acids long. Per the germline V gene, CDR1 is SGHRS and CDR2 is YFSETQ. Trimming took 2 bases from V and 0 from J; bases not matched to a gene: 2. For the CDR3, the DNA is TGCGCCAGCAGCTTACAGGGGTTCTCCTATAATTCACCCCTCCACTTT. Translation: CASSLQGFSYNSPLHF.

Only a few counts were recorded for this clone. V and J are TRBV3-1 (or the pseudogene TRBV3-2) and TRBJ1-1, with 9 nucleotides matching TRBD1. The CDR3 length is 17 residues. Looked up from germline, CDR1 is LGHDT and CDR2 is YNNKEL (reference sequence). The V gene end was trimmed by 2 bases and the J gene end by 5 bases; junction bases not matched to a gene: 12. As DNA, the CDR3 is TGTGCCAGCAGCCAACCCTTAAGGAACAGGGGGCGAACTGAAGCTTTCTTT. Translation gives CASSQPLRNRGRTEAFF.

The chain uses TRBV2 and TRBJ1-1; 10 positions match TRBD1. Trimming removed 4 bases from V and 4 bases from J; junction bases left unmatched: 0. The CDR3 contains 13 residues. Germline assignment: CDR1 SNHLY and CDR2 FYNNEI. The CDR3 region is CASSGQGATEAFF. The DNA for the CDR3 is TGTGCCAGCAGTGGACAGGGGGCCACTGAAGCTTTCTTT.

This clone has only a few counts. This chain uses TRBV10-3 with TRBJ1-6, with a weak D call TRBD1 (5 bases). Deletions cut 6 bases from V and 6 bases from J, with 18 bases between. CDR3 length: 16 residues. Germline loops: CDR1 ENHRY, CDR2 SYGVKD. The CDR3 DNA reads TGTGCCATCAGACCCGCCGGATATGGGGCTAATTCACCCCTCCACTTT. Translating it yields CAIRPAGYGANSPLHF.

J is TRBJ1-1 and V is TRBV6-5; D may be TRBD1 (6 bases). This CDR3 is built from 12 residues. CDR1 MNHEY and CDR2 SVGAGI come from the germline V gene. The ends were cut back, 6 bases at V and 8 bases at J, with 13 bases in the middle. The CDR3 is CASRQGVGEAFF. Here the CDR3 DNA reads TGTGCCAGCAGACAGGGAGTAGGGGAAGCTTTCTTT.

V usage is TRBV5-1 and J usage is TRBJ2-7; 12 bases fit TRBD2. V was clipped by 4 bases and J by 0 bases; unmatched bases: 5. Per germline, CDR1 SGHRS and CDR2 YFSETQ. The CDR3 has 16 residues. CDR3 coding DNA: TGCGCCAGCAGCCCCGGGACTAGCGGGTCCTCCTACGAGCAGTACTTC. This sequence encodes CASSPGTSGSSYEQYF.

The chain links TRBV27 to TRBJ1-5, with TRBD1 identical over 7 bases. The CDR3 spans 15 residues. CDR1 and CDR2 from the germline V gene are MNHEY and SMNVEV (reference sequence). The V segment lost 5 bases and the J segment 3 bases; nucleotides outside the gene matches: 7. The CDR3 sequence: CASSREGQFNQPQHF. As DNA, the CDR3 is TGTGCCAGCAGTCGGGAGGGACAGTTCAATCAGCCCCAGCATTTT.

This rearrangement joins TRBV5-1 to TRBJ2-2, with D possibly TRBD1 on 6 matching bases. V was clipped by 4 bases and J by 3 bases, with 13 bases between them. There are 15 residues in the CDR3. Germline-derived CDR1 and CDR2 are SGHRS and YFSETQ. CDR3 protein: CASSQGSGDTGELFF. The CDR3 nucleotides are TGCGCCAGCAGCCAGGGGTCAGGAGACACCGGGGAGCTGTTTTTT.